This TCR beta chain was observed in a study of blood T cell repertoires in COVID-19. Study summary: Material from acute and convalescent COVID-19 was sourced from the United States, Italy and Spain. PBMCs, B-cell-depleted T cells, or T cells were the source of the cDNA or gDNA that made up the material.

The CDR3 contains 12 residues. In germline, CDR1 is SGHNT, CDR2 YYREEE (reference sequence). Assay: immunoSEQ multiplex PCR; the TCRdb copy retains only in-frame clones and omits some. The sample contains just over 300,000 clones, around 89% of which appear only once. Donors were grouped by their self-reported clinical history. What the recovered Cohort 3 donors had was two negative PCRs, clearance, or symptom resolution. The sequencing sample was made of PBMCs or T cells enriched from blood (not recorded which). V is TRBV5-4 and J is TRBJ2-7, with TRBD2 matching over 9 bases. The receptor was derived from a woman in her thirties or forties who had recovered from COVID-19. Written as DNA, the CDR3 is TGTGCAAACCCCGGGACTAGCCACGAGCAGTACTTC. It is translated as CANPGTSHEQYF.